A selection of T cell receptor beta chains follows, all from one sample in a study of CD8+CD57+ T cells in acquired aplastic anemia. TCRdb processed the reads anew with MiXCR; each CDR3 protein has one entry. The table shows hundreds of thousands of distinct CDR3 sequences, with roughly a third occurring only once. The sample was sorted CD4+, CD8+, or CD8+CD57+ T cells (not recorded which) from PBMCs. The source of these receptors is a human donor with aplastic anemia. Both conserved end residues are part of each CDR3. A D gene is named only where the DNA matches it firmly. Size is omitted from some rows. Given values are once, few, many or a class for expanded clones.

j_gene	v_gene	d_gene	abundance	CDR3aa	CDR3nt
TRBJ2-7	TRBV19	NA	NA	CASSIPGVNEQYF	TGTGCCAGTAGTATCCCAGGGGTCAACGAGCAGTACTTC
TRBJ1-1	TRBV11-3	NA	few	CASSLTVGTGAFF	TGTGCCAGCAGCCTCACGGTTGGGACTGGAGCTTTCTTT
TRBJ2-7	TRBV19	TRBD1	NA	CASSMGTESYEQYF	TGTGCCAGTAGTATGGGGACAGAGAGCTACGAGCAGTACTTC
TRBJ1-2	TRBV6-1	NA	many	CASSAQPGPEDYGYTF	TGTGCCAGCAGTGCACAACCGGGACCCGAGGACTATGGCTACACCTTC
TRBJ1-1	TRBV10-1	NA	NA	CASSEGQGTEAFF	TGCGCCAGCAGTGAGGGCCAGGGCACTGAAGCTTTCTTT
TRBJ2-1	TRBV4-3	TRBD1	few	CASSQVDRAYEQFF	TGCGCCAGCAGCCAAGTCGACAGGGCGTATGAGCAGTTCTTC
TRBJ2-7	TRBV7-9	NA	NA	CAGSRFGGSGHEQYF	TGTGCCGGCAGCCGTTTTGGGGGATCGGGCCACGAGCAGTACTTC
TRBJ2-3	TRBV20-1	TRBD1	NA	CSAGPTLGQGDTDTQYF	TGCAGTGCTGGTCCTACACTGGGACAGGGGGACACAGATACGCAGTATTTT
TRBJ2-3	TRBV11-1	NA	NA	CASSLVGVPGPDPDTQYF	TGTGCCAGCAGCTTAGTAGGAGTACCAGGGCCCGACCCAGATACGCAGTATTTT
TRBJ1-4	TRBV20-1	TRBD1	NA	CSAKSDRVGEKLFF	TGCAGTGCTAAATCGGACAGGGTCGGAGAAAAACTGTTTTTT
TRBJ1-1	TRBV10-3	NA	few	CASSQTGTVNTEAFF	TGTGCCAGCAGCCAAACCGGGACGGTGAACACTGAAGCTTTCTTT
TRBJ2-5	TRBV11-2	TRBD2	few	CASSFYRFASGIRRGETQYF	TGTGCCAGCAGCTTCTATCGTTTCGCTAGCGGAATCCGCCGGGGGGAGACCCAGTACTTC
TRBJ1-6	TRBV20-1	NA	many	CSASGIGRWGNSPLHF	TGCAGTGCTAGTGGTATCGGGCGGTGGGGAAATTCACCCCTCCACTTT
TRBJ1-4	TRBV25-1	NA	NA	CASSLSGAGYEKLFF	TGTGCCAGCAGTTTATCAGGGGCGGGCTATGAAAAACTGTTTTTT
TRBJ2-6	TRBV9	TRBD2	NA	CASSVGPSAGGGANVLTF	TGTGCCAGCAGCGTAGGGCCCTCAGCGGGGGGTGGGGCCAACGTCCTGACTTTC
TRBJ2-1	TRBV11-2	NA	few	CASSKGGSVNEQFF	TGTGCCAGCAGCAAAGGGGGGAGCGTCAATGAGCAGTTCTTC
TRBJ1-5	TRBV19	TRBD1	many	CASSPSRKTGSANQPQHF	TGTGCCAGTAGTCCTTCCCGAAAGACAGGGAGTGCCAATCAGCCCCAGCATTTT
TRBJ1-1	TRBV11-1	TRBD1	few	CASRLGQGGVVNTEAFF	TGTGCCAGCAGACTCGGACAGGGGGGGGTCGTGAACACTGAAGCTTTCTTT
TRBJ2-7	TRBV30	NA	once	CAWSLTGPEQYF	TGTGCCTGGAGCTTAACAGGGCCCGAGCAGTACTTC
TRBJ1-6	TRBV9	TRBD1	many	CASSGTGSSPLHF	TGTGCCAGTTCCGGGACAGGGTCATCACCCCTCCACTTT
TRBJ1-5	TRBV29-1	NA	once	CGCAENSNQPQHF	TGCGGCTGCGCAGAAAATAGCAATCAGCCCCAGCATTTT
TRBJ2-7	TRBV27	NA	NA	CASSLSQGRSYEQYF	TGTGCCAGCAGTCTCTCGCAGGGCAGGTCCTACGAGCAGTACTTC
TRBJ1-3	TRBV7-3	NA	many	CASSSQPGNTIYF	TGTGCCAGCAGCTCCCAACCTGGAAACACCATATATTTT
TRBJ1-5	TRBV30	TRBD1	few	CAWSVGQGFSNQPQHF	TGTGCCTGGAGTGTCGGACAGGGCTTTAGCAATCAGCCCCAGCATTTT
TRBJ1-6	TRBV13	NA	NA	CASSGDSPGSPLHF	TGTGCCAGCAGCGGAGACAGTCCTGGTTCACCCCTCCACTTT
TRBJ2-5	TRBV20-1	TRBD1	NA	CSATRDRGLETQYF	TGCAGTGCTACCCGGGACAGGGGCTTAGAGACCCAGTACTTC
TRBJ2-5	TRBV20-1	TRBD2	few	CSASGGGGRETQYF	TGCAGTGCTAGTGGCGGGGGGGGCAGAGAGACCCAGTACTTC
TRBJ2-7	TRBV11-2	NA	NA	CASSSPRGTYYEQYF	TGTGCCAGCAGCAGCCCGAGGGGGACCTACTACGAGCAGTACTTC